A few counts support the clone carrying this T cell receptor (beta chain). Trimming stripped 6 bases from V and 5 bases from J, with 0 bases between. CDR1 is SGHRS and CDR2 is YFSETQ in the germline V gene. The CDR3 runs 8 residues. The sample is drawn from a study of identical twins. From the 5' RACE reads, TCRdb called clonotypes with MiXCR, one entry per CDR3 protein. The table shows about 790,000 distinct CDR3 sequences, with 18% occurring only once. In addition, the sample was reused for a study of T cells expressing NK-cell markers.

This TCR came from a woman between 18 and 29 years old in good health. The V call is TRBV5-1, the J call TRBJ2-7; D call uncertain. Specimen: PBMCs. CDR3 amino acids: CASNEQYF. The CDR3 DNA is TGCGCCAGCAACGAGCAGTACTTC.